Detailed here is one T cell receptor beta chain. Its antigen is not known. The source of the sample is a study of vaccination and CD4 T cells after COVID-19. Deletions cut 1 base from V and 11 bases from J, with 14 bases between. The CDR3 has 13 residues. In germline, CDR1 is KGHSY, CDR2 FQNENV. Treatment described: roughly 11-day PBMC culture with coronavirus spike peptide pools or control peptides (ViraFEST assay). Samples of CD4+ T cells were obtained from the unexposed donor before the COVID-19 pandemic (2011-2018). With the Oncomine TCR Beta short-read assay, DNA from cultured CD4+ T cells was sequenced. After culture, CD4+ T cells served as the source for genomic DNA extraction. Each CDR3 protein gets one entry after TCRdb re-called the PCR reads with MiXCR. The sample holds about 9,000 distinct CDR3 sequences; approximately 35% are singletons and the top ten take approximately 20%.

This chain joins TRBV16 and TRBJ1-1, with D possibly TRBD1 on 6 matching bases. Sequences were obtained from CD4+ T cells from blood, cultured in vitro. The clonotype comes from a human donor in good health. Here the CDR3 reads CASSQFGGRSAFF. The CDR3 DNA sequence: TGTGCCAGCAGCCAATTCGGGGGGCGTTCGGCTTTCTTT.